Following are 26 T cell receptor beta chains from one sample sequenced in a study of blood T cell repertoires in COVID-19. Profiling relied on immunoSEQ multiplex PCR, and the TCRdb table lists in-frame clones only, not all of them. The data hold around 80,000 clones, with roughly 80% observed a single time. Sequencing was performed on peripheral blood. These receptors were obtained from a woman at least 80 years old with acute or convalescent COVID-19.

The chain recombines TRBV6-5 with TRBJ1-6; D is undetermined. V lost 2 bases, J lost 0 bases, and 5 bases lay in between. In germline, CDR1 is MNHEY, CDR2 SVGAGI. This CDR3 region has 15 residues. The CDR3 protein is CASSYEHSYNSPLHF. CDR3 nucleotide sequence: TGTGCCAGCAGTTACGAACACTCCTATAATTCACCCCTCCACTTT.

The chain couples TRBV25-1 to TRBJ2-7; D may be TRBD1 (7 bases). Germline CDR1 MGHDK, CDR2 SYGVNS. V was clipped by 1 base and J by 13 bases, with 20 bases between them. This CDR3 contains 14 residues. CDR3 DNA: TGTGCCAGCAGTGAATCCGGTCGGGGCAGGGGGGTATACTTC. Protein product: CASSESGRGRGVYF.

This sequence joins TRBV5-3 and TRBJ1-1; D gene unclear. TRBV5-3 is treated as an ORF (open reading frame) with a function not yet certain. This CDR3 is 15 amino acids long. Between the trimmed V and J ends, which lost 2 bases and 4 bases, there was a span of 15 bases. Here the CDR3 reads CARSFSRAGVTEAFF. CDR3 nucleotides: TGTGCCAGAAGCTTTTCTCGGGCGGGAGTCACTGAAGCTTTCTTT.

This clone appeared once. The CDR3 DNA reads TGTGCCAGCAGCCTACAGGGTGGCTATGGCTACACCTTC. Its protein is CASSLQGGYGYTF. The chain employs TRBV11-2 and TRBJ1-2, with D maybe TRBD1 (6 bases). The V gene lost 5 bases and the J gene lost 4 bases, with 11 bases spanning the gap. CDR3 length: 13 amino acids. Germline V lookup: CDR1 SGHAT, CDR2 FQNNGV. The full variable domain, with the rest looked up from reference TRBV11-2 and TRBJ1-2, is EAGVAQSPRYKIIEKRQSVAFWCNPISGHATLYWYQQILGQGPKLLIQFQNNGVVDDSQLPKDRFSAERLKGVDSTLKIQPAKLEDSAVYLCASSLQGGYGYTFGSGTRLTVV.

This sequence joins TRBV2 and TRBJ2-5; tentative D call: TRBD2 (6 bases). CDR3 length: 17 residues. Germline V gene lookup returns CDR1 SNHLY and CDR2 FYNNEI. Trimming shortened V by 0 bases and J by 0 bases, and 14 bases separated the two germline ends. The CDR3 DNA is TGTGCCAGCAGTGAAGCCGGCGCTAGCGTGTACCAAGAGACCCAGTACTTC. It specifies CASSEAGASVYQETQYF.

The sample holds one count of this clone. The chain has TRBV11-3 and TRBJ2-5, with 7 bases fitting TRBD1. The germline CDR1 and CDR2 sequences are SGHNT and YENEEA. The CDR3 covers 15 residues. V shed 6 bases and J 2 bases; nucleotides not matched to a gene: 9. The CDR3 region is CASSPGTAQQETQYF. CDR3 DNA sequence: TGTGCCAGCAGTCCCGGGACAGCGCAACAAGAGACCCAGTACTTC. The variable domain in full, with the rest retrieved from reference TRBV11-3 and TRBJ2-5, is EAGVVQSPRYKIIEKKQPVAFWCNPISGHNTLYWYLQNLGQGPELLIRYENEEAVDDSQLPKDRFSAERLKGVDSTLKIQPAELGDSAVYLCASSPGTAQQETQYFGPGTRLLVL.

The CDR3 protein is CSVRSTEYEQYF. The CDR3 region has the DNA TGCAGCGTTCGTTCGACAGAATACGAGCAGTACTTC. V usage is TRBV29-1 and J usage is TRBJ2-7; TRBD1 might be the D (5 bases). The CDR3 is made up of 12 amino acids. CDR1 SQVTM and CDR2 ANQGSEA come from the germline V gene. Trimming shortened V by 5 bases and J by 4 bases, and 12 bases separated the two germline ends.

This chain connects TRBV4-1 to TRBJ1-4; 8 bases align to TRBD1. Germline V CDR1 and CDR2: MGHRA, YSYEKL. Trimming took 7 bases from V and 6 from J; bases not matched to a gene: 19. The CDR3 extends over 18 amino acids. CDR3 coding DNA: TGCGCCAGCACTCACCCTGGGGGACAGGTTCGACTAGATGAAAAACTGTTTTTT. Protein product: CASTHPGGQVRLDEKLFF.

CDR3 bases: TGTGCCAGCAGTTTCGGCGCGGGACGGAACTATGGCTACACCTTC. It translates to CASSFGAGRNYGYTF. This rearrangement joins TRBV27 to TRBJ1-2; D is possibly TRBD1 (5 bases). V was cut by 3 bases and J by 2 bases, with 13 bases left in between. In germline, CDR1 is MNHEY, CDR2 SMNVEV (reference sequence). This CDR3 has 15 amino acids.

The chain couples TRBV10-2 to TRBJ2-1; 11 bases are a match to TRBD2. Germline assignment: CDR1 WSHSY and CDR2 SAAADI. The CDR3 is 17 amino acids. The trim removed 4 bases at V and 4 bases at J, leaving 9 bases unmatched. As DNA, the CDR3 is TGCGCCAGCAGTGTAATTAGCGGGGGGGCCGCTTACAATGAGCAGTTCTTC. This gives the protein CASSVISGGAAYNEQFF.

The CDR3: CASSRDLRGLTEAFF. The DNA of the CDR3 is TGTGCCAGCAGTAGGGACTTACGGGGGTTGACTGAAGCTTTCTTT. The rearrangement links TRBV2 to TRBJ1-1; perhaps TRBD1 as D (5 bases). V lost 5 bases, J lost 5 bases, and 18 bases lay in between. The V gene's germline CDR1 is SNHLY and CDR2 FYNNEI. CDR3 length equals 15 residues.

The chain couples TRBV6-5 to TRBJ2-7; maybe TRBD1 (5 bases). Germline lookup yields CDR1 MNHEY and CDR2 SVGAGI. V lost 5 bases and J 2 bases, leaving 13 bases between the germline ends. This CDR3 region has 14 residues. In nucleotides, the CDR3 is TGTGCCAGCAGTCCCATTGACAGCCCCTACGAGCAGTACTTC. Translation gives CASSPIDSPYEQYF.

The count of this clone is one. The chain links TRBV19 to TRBJ1-1, with 9 bases identical to TRBD1. The length of the CDR3 is 16 residues. V gave up 9 bases and J gave up 6 bases; unmatched junction bases: 17. Germline V lookup: CDR1 LNHDA, CDR2 SQIVND (reference sequence). CDR3 residues: CASAFRTGDRWAEAFF. The CDR3, as DNA: TGTGCCAGCGCTTTCCGGACAGGGGACCGTTGGGCTGAAGCTTTCTTT.

The V and J genes are TRBV14 and TRBJ2-3, with a weak D call TRBD2 (6 bases). The CDR3 sequence is 18 residues long. The V end was cut by 5 bases, the J end by 2 bases, with 23 bases between. Per germline, CDR1 SGHDN and CDR2 FVKESK. CDR3 protein: CASSARSGLLNPTDTQYF. For the CDR3, the DNA is TGTGCCAGCAGCGCAAGATCGGGACTCCTGAACCCCACAGATACGCAGTATTTT.

This rearrangement joins TRBV3-1 (or the pseudogene TRBV3-2) to TRBJ1-3; no reliable D call. Germline V gene lookup returns CDR1 LGHDT and CDR2 YNNKEL (reference sequence). The V end was cut by 4 bases, the J end by 0 bases, with 7 bases between. The CDR3 is 14 residues long. CDR3 DNA: TGTGCCAGCAGCCCGGAGGCCTCTGGAAACACCATATATTTT. It codes for CASSPEASGNTIYF.

The rearrangement uses TRBV6-1 and TRBJ1-5, with 7 bases identical to TRBD1. This CDR3 is built from 16 residues. Germline CDR1 MNHNS, CDR2 SASEGT. V was clipped by 4 bases and J by 3 bases; unmatched bases: 9. CDR3 nucleotide sequence: TGTGCCAGCAGTGTAAAGGGGACAGCGATCAATCAGCCCCAGCATTTT. It translates to CASSVKGTAINQPQHF.

This chain joins TRBV10-1 and TRBJ2-5, with a tentative D call TRBD2 (5 bases). CDR3 length: 15 residues. V gave up 2 bases and J gave up 5 bases, with 15 bases separating them. CDR1 is WNHNN and CDR2 is SYGVQD in the germline V gene (reference sequence). CDR3 in DNA: TGCGCCAGCAGTGAGCATTCCCCGGGCGGGGAGACCCAGTACTTC. Amino acids: CASSEHSPGGETQYF.

The CDR3 is CATLTSPHSSYEQYF. CDR3 sequence (DNA): TGTGCCACGCTCACTTCTCCCCATAGCTCCTACGAGCAGTACTTC. V gene TRBV6-5 combines with J gene TRBJ2-7; D call uncertain. Per the germline V gene, CDR1 is MNHEY and CDR2 is SVGAGI. CDR3 length equals 15 residues. V lost 10 bases and J 0 bases, leaving 19 bases between the germline ends.

The chain is built from TRBV18 and TRBJ1-4, with D unclear. CDR1 is KGHSH, CDR2 LQKENI, per germline. The CDR3 is made up of 18 amino acids. Trimming removed 3 bases at V and 3 bases at J, with 20 bases between. DNA of the CDR3: TGTGCCAGCTCACCCCTGAGGGCACCCAGAAGCGCTAATGAAAAACTGTTTTTT. Its translation is CASSPLRAPRSANEKLFF.

This rearrangement joins TRBV30 to TRBJ2-1; weak D call: TRBD2 (5 bases). This CDR3 is built from 14 residues. Germline CDR1 GTSNPN, CDR2 SVGIG (reference sequence). The V gene lost 3 bases and the J gene lost 7 bases, with 16 bases spanning the gap. The CDR3 sequence: CAWSPSGRLNEQFF. The CDR3 nucleotides read TGTGCCTGGAGCCCCAGCGGCCGATTGAATGAGCAGTTCTTC.

The chain carries TRBV6-5 and TRBJ2-7, with 11 bases identical to TRBD1. V trimming: 8 bases; J trimming: 4 bases; junction bases outside the gene matches: 4. There are 13 residues in the CDR3. Germline assignment: CDR1 MNHEY and CDR2 SVGAGI. The chain's CDR3 is CASGQGAQYEQYF. As DNA, the CDR3 is TGTGCCAGCGGACAGGGGGCACAATACGAGCAGTACTTC.

The chain joins TRBV5-1 to TRBJ2-7, with TRBD2 matching over 7 bases. The V gene's germline CDR1 is SGHRS and CDR2 YFSETQ. The length of the CDR3 is 13 residues. The trim removed 4 bases at V and 6 bases at J, leaving 7 bases unmatched. CDR3 sequence reads: CASSGEGGTEQYF. CDR3 bases: TGCGCCAGCAGCGGGGAGGGTGGTACCGAGCAGTACTTC.

This chain joins TRBV7-2 and TRBJ1-5; TRBD1 is a possible D gene (6 bases). This CDR3 spans 17 amino acids. V lost 1 base and J lost 2, with 15 bases in between. In germline, CDR1 is SGHTA, CDR2 FQGNSA. CDR3 sequence: CASSLGRGGRGNQPQHF. The CDR3 bases are TGTGCCAGCAGCTTAGGGAGAGGGGGACGTGGCAATCAGCCCCAGCATTTT.

This clone was detected once. The chain combines TRBV9 with TRBJ1-2, with TRBD1 matching over 10 bases. Germline V gene sequence: CDR1 SGDLS, CDR2 YYNGEE. The CDR3 contains 18 residues. V lost 2 bases and J lost 5; bases outside the gene matches: 15. The CDR3 DNA reads TGTGCCAGCAGCGTTGACCGGGACAGGGGTGTTTTTGGGTATGGCTACACCTTC. Amino acids: CASSVDRDRGVFGYGYTF.

The CDR3, as DNA: TGTGCCAGCAGTTCGGGGTTCGGTTTGGGGTCACCCCTCCACTTT. This codes for CASSSGFGLGSPLHF. This rearrangement joins TRBV6-5 to TRBJ1-6, with no clear D. The CDR3 is 15 amino acids. Trimming removed 4 bases at V and 10 bases at J, with 17 bases between. CDR1 MNHEY and CDR2 SVGAGI come from the germline V gene.

The rearrangement links TRBV19 to TRBJ1-2, with D tentatively TRBD1 (5 bases). In germline, CDR1 is LNHDA, CDR2 SQIVND (reference sequence). V lost 2 bases, J lost 7 bases, and 11 bases lay in between. CDR3 length: 13 residues. CDR3 amino acids: CASSIQGAGGYTF. The DNA for the CDR3 is TGTGCCAGTAGTATACAAGGGGCCGGTGGCTACACCTTC.